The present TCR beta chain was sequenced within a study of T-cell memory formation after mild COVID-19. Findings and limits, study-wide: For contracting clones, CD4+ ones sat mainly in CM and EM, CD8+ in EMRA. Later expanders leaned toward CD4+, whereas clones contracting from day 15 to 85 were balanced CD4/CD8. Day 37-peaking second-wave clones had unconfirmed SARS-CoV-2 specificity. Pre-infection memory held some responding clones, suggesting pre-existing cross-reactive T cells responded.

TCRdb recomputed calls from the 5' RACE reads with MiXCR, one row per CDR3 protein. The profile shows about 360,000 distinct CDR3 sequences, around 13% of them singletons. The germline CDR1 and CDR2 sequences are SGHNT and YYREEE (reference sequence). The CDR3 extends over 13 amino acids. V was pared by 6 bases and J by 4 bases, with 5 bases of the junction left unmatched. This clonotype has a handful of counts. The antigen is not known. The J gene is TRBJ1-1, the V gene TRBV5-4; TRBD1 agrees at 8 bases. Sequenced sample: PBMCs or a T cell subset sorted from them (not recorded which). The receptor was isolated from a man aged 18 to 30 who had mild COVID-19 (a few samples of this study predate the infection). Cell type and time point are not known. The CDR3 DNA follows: TGTGCCAGCACAGGGGGCGGGTTCACTGAAGCTTTCTTT. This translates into CASTGGGFTEAFF. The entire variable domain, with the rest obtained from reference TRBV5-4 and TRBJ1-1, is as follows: ETGVTQSPTHLIKTRGQQVTLRCSSQSGHNTVSWYQQALGQGPQFIFQYYREEENGRGNFPPRFSGLQFPNYSSELNVNALELDDSALYLCASTGGGFTEAFFGQGTRLTVV.